This record concerns one T cell receptor beta chain sequence. The protocol was immunoSEQ multiplex PCR, while the TCRdb copy is restricted to in-frame clones and leaves out a portion. The table includes roughly 2.5 million clones, around 90% detected once. The source of the sample is a study of shared clonotypes between healthy human individuals. The germline CDR1 and CDR2 sequences are SGHTA and FQGNSA. The CDR3 loop spans 15 amino acids. The J segment lost 4 bases and the V segment lost 5 bases, leaving 10 bases of the junction unmatched. Specimen: naive CD4+ T cells sorted from blood. Indicated subset: CD45RA+ positively selected. The chain links TRBV7-2 to TRBJ1-1; 7 bases align to TRBD1. This TCR was recovered from a man aged 18 to 29 in good health. The CDR3: CASSRRQGGGTEAFF. The CDR3, as DNA: TGTGCCAGCAGCCGGCGTCAGGGGGGAGGCACTGAAGCTTTCTTT.